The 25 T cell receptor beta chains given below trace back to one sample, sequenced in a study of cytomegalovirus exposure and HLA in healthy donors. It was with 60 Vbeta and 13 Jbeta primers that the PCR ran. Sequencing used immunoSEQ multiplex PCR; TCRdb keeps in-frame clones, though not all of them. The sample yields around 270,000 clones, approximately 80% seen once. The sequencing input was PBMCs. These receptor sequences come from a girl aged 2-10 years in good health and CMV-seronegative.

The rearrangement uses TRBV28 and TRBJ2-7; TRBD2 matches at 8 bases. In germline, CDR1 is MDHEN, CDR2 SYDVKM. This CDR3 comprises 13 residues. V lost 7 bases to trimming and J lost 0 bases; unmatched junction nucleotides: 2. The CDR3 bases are TGTGCCAGCATCACTAGCGGCTCCTACGAGCAGTACTTC. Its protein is CASITSGSYEQYF.

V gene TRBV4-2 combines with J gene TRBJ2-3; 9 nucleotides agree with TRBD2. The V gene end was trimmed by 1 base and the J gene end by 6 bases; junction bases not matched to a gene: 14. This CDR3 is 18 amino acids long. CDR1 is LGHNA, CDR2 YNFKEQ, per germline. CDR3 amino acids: CASSQAGGGGANPDTQYF. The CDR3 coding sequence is TGTGCCAGCAGCCAAGCCGGAGGCGGGGGGGCAAATCCGGATACGCAGTATTTT.

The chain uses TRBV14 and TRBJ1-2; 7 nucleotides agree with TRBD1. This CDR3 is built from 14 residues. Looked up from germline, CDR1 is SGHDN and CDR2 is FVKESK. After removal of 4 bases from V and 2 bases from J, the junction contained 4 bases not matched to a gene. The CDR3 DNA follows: TGTGCCAGCAGCCGGGGACAGCTAAACTATGGCTACACCTTC. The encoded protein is CASSRGQLNYGYTF.

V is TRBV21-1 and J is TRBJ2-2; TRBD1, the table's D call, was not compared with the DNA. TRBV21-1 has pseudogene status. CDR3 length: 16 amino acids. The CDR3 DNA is TGTGCCAGCAGCAAACCCGGGACAGGACGCACCGGGGAGCTGTTTTTT. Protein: CASSKPGTGRTGELFF.

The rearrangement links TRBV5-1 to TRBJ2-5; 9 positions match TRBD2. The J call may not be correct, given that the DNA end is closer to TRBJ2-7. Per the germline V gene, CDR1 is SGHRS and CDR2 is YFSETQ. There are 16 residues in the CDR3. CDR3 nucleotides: TGCGCCAGCAGCTTCCTAGCGGGACTGTCAACCTACGAGCAGTACTTC. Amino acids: CASSFLAGLSTYEQYF.

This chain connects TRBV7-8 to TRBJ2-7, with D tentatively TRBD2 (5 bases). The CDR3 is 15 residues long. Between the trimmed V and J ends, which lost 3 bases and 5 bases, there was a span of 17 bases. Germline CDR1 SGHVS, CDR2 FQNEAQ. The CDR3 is CASSLTQRFSDEQYF. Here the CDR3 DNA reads TGTGCCAGCAGCTTGACCCAGCGGTTTTCTGACGAGCAGTACTTC.

CDR3 DNA: TGTGCCAGCACGTTTCCTCAGGGGCTAAATTCACCCCTCCACTTT. This encodes CASTFPQGLNSPLHF. The chain is built from TRBV2 and TRBJ1-6, with D possibly being TRBD1 (6 bases). The CDR3 has 15 residues. V was cut by 7 bases and J by 7 bases, with 17 bases left in between. Germline loops: CDR1 SNHLY, CDR2 FYNNEI.

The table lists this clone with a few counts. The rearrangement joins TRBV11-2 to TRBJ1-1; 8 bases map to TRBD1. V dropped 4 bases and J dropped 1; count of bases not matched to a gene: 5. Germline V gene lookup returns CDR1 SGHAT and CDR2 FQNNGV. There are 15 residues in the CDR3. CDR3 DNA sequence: TGTGCCAGCAGCTCTAGGACAGGGCCGAACACTGAAGCTTTCTTT. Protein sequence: CASSSRTGPNTEAFF.

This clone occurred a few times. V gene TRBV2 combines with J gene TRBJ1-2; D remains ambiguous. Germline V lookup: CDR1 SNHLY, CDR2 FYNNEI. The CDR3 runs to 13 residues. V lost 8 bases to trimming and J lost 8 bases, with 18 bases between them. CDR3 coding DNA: TGTGCCAGCCCAGGATGGTATATATTAGGCTACACCTTC. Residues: CASPGWYILGYTF.

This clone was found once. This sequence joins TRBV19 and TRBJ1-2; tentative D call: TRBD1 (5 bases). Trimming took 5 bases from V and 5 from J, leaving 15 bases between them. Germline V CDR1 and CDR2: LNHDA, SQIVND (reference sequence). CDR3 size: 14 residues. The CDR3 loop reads CASSGNRPNYGYTF. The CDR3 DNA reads TGTGCCAGTAGTGGGAACAGGCCAAATTATGGCTACACCTTC. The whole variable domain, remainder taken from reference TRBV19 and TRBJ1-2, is DGGITQSPKYLFRKEGQNVTLSCEQNLNHDAMYWYRQDPGQGLRLIYYSQIVNDFQKGDIAEGYSVSREKKESFPLTVTSAQKNPTAFYLCASSGNRPNYGYTFGSGTRLTVV.

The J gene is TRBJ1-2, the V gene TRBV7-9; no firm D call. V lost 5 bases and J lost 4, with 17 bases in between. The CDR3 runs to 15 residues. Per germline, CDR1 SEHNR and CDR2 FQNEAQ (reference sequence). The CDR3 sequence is CASSAGALTSYGYTF. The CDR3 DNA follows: TGTGCCAGCAGCGCAGGTGCCCTTACCAGCTATGGCTACACCTTC. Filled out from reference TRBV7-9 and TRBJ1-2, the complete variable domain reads DTGVSQNPRHKITKRGQNVTFRCDPISEHNRLYWYRQTLGQGPEFLTYFQNEAQLEKSRLLSDRFSAERPKGSFSTLEIQRTEQGDSAMYLCASSAGALTSYGYTFGSGTRLTVV.

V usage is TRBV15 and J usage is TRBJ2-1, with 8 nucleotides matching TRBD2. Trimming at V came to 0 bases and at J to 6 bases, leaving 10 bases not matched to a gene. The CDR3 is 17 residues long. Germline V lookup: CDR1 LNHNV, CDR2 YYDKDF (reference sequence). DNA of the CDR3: TGTGCCACCAGCAGAGATCGAGGTCTAGCGGGCGGCAATGAGCAGTTCTTC. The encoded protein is CATSRDRGLAGGNEQFF.

The CDR3 sequence is CASSYSASTEAFF. The CDR3 nucleotides read TGTGCCAGCAGTTACTCGGCAAGCACTGAAGCTTTCTTT. V usage is TRBV6-5 and J usage is TRBJ1-1; D remains unclear. Trimming pared 0 bases from V and 4 bases from J, leaving 6 bases between. Looked up from germline, CDR1 is MNHEY and CDR2 is SVGAGI. This CDR3 comprises 13 residues.

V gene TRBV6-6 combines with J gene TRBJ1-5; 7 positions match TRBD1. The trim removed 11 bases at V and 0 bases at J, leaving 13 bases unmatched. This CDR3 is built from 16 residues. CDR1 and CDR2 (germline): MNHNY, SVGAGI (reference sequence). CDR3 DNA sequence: TGTGCCGCAGGGATAAACCAGGGGGATAGCAATCAGCCCCAGCATTTT. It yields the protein CAAGINQGDSNQPQHF.

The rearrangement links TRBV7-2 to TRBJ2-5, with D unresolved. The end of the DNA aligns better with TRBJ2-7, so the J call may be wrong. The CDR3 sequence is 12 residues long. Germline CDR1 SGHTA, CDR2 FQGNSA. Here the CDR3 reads CASSLFPSEQYF. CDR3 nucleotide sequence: TGTGCCAGCAGCTTATTTCCCTCCGAGCAGTACTTC.

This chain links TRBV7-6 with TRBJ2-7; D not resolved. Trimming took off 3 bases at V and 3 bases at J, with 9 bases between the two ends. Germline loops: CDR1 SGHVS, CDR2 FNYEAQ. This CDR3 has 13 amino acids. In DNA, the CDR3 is TGTGCCAGCAGCTTTGAGGCGGTCTACGAGCAGTACTTC. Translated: CASSFEAVYEQYF.

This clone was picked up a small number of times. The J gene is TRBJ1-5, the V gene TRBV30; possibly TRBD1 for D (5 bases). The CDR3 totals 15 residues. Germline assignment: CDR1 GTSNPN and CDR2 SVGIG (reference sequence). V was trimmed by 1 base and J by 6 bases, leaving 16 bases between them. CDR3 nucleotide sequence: TGTGCCTGGAGTGGGCCTGGGGGGGAAGGTCAGCCCCAGCATTTT. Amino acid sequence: CAWSGPGGEGQPQHF.

DNA for the CDR3: TGTGCCAGTTCGAGGTGGGCAGGGGCGGGTGAAAAACTGTTTTTT. It is translated as CASSRWAGAGEKLFF. V usage is TRBV27 and J usage is TRBJ1-4; D is possibly TRBD1 (6 bases). Germline V gene sequence: CDR1 MNHEY, CDR2 SMNVEV (reference sequence). Trimming took off 9 bases at V and 7 bases at J, with 21 bases between the two ends. The CDR3 length is 15 residues.

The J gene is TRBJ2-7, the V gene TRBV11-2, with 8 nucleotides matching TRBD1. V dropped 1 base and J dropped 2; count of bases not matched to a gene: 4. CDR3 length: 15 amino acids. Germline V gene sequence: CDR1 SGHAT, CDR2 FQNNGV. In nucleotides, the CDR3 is TGTGCCAGCAGCTTAGTTGGACAGGGTCCCTACGAGCAGTACTTC. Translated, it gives CASSLVGQGPYEQYF.

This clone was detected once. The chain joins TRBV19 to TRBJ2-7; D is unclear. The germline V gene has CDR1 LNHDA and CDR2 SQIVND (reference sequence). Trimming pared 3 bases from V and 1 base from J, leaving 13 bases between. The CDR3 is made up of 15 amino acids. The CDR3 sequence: CASSIAARESYEQYF. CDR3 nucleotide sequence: TGTGCCAGTAGTATTGCAGCGAGAGAGTCCTACGAGCAGTACTTC.

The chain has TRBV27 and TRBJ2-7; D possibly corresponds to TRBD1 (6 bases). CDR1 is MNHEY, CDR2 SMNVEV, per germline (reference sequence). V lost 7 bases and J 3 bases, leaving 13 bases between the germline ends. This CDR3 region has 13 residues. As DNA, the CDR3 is TGTGCCAGCACCCCAGGGGTCAACTACGAGCAGTACTTC. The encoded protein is CASTPGVNYEQYF.

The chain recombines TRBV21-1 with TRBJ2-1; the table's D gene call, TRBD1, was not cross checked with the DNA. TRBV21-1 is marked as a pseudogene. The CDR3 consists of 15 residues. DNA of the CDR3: TGTGCCAGCAGCACCCACAGGGGCCCCTACAATGAGCAGTTCTTC. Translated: CASSTHRGPYNEQFF.

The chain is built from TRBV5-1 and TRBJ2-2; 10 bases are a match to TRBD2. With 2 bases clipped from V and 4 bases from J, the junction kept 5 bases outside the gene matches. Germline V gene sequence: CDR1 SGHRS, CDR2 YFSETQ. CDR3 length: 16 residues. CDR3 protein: CASSFGGTSVTGELFF. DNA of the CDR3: TGCGCCAGCAGCTTCGGGGGGACTAGCGTCACCGGGGAGCTGTTTTTT.

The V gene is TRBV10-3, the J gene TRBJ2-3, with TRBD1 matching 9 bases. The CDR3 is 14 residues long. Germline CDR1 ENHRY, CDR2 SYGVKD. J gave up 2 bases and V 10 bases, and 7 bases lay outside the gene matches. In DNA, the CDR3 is TGTGCCACCCGGACAGGGGCATACACAGATACGCAGTATTTT. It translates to CATRTGAYTDTQYF.

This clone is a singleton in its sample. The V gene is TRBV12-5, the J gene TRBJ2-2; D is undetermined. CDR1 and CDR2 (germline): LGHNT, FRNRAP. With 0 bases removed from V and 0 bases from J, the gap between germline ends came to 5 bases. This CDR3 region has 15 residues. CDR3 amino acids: CASGLVLPNTGELFF. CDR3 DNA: TGTGCTAGTGGTTTGGTACTTCCGAACACCGGGGAGCTGTTTTTT.